These T cell receptor beta chains were read from a single sample in a study of OX40 agonist ivuxolimab in advanced cancers. Sequenced by immunoSEQ multiplex PCR; TCRdb stores in-frame clones only, minus some. The repertoire includes more than 35,000 clones, around 89% of them detected once, and over 0.55% sits in the top ten. This specimen was CD4+ or CD8+ T cells sorted from blood, taken in a trial of the OX40 agonist ivuxolimab. The receptors shown here come from an adult with an advanced solid tumor such as melanoma, head and neck, liver or kidney cancer. Each CDR3 is given without its conserved first and last residue.

v_call,cdr3_aa
TRBV7-2,ASSLDRGPHGELF
TRBV5-1,ASSFTGSNEQF
TRBV6-4,ASSDRGRKNGYT
TRBV2,ASSVVNEQF
TRBV7-8,ASSLGGGLQSL
TRBV5-1,ASSLDPGTNTGELF
TRBV2,ASYSGTGDADTQY
TRBV5-8,ASSPRGRGFHEQY
TRBV7-7,ASSLAGGDTGELF
TRBV6-6,ASSLHDTIY